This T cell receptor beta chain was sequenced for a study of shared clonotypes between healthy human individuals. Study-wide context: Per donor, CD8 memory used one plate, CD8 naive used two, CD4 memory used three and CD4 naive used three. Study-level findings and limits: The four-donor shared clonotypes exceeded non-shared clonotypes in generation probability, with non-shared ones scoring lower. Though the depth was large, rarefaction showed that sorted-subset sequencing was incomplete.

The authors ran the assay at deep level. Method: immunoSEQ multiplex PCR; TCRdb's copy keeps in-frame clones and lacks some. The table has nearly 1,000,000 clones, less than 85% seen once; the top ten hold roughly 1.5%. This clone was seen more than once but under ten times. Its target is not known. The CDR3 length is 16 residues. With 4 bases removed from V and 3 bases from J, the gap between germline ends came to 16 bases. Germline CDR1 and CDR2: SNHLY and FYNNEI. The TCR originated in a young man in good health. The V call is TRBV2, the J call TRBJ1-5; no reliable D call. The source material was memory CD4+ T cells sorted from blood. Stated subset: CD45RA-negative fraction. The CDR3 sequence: CASSAIAFLSNQPQHF. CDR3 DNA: TGTGCCAGCAGTGCGATCGCCTTTCTCTCCAATCAGCCCCAGCATTTT. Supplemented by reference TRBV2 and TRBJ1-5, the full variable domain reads EPEVTQTPSHQVTQMGQEVILRCVPISNHLYFYWYRQILGQKVEFLVSFYNNEISEKSEIFDDQFSVERPDGSNFTLKIRSTKLEDSAMYFCASSAIAFLSNQPQHFGDGTRLSIL.